These 12 T cell receptor beta chains were all obtained from the same sample, sequenced in a study of beta chain features in type 1 diabetes (dated by TCRdb to 2017 to 2018). Overall results and qualifications from the work: In all four CD4+ subsets, TCRB CDR3 length was moderately but significantly shorter in type 1 diabetes patients.

These receptors' targets are unknown. The library was generated by the immunoSEQ multiplex PCR assay. All of the isolated RNA was reverse transcribed with the High Capacity cDNA Reverse Transcription Kit, so expressed TCRB transcripts were sequenced. Here the immuneACCESS table is served through TCRdb, limited to in-frame sequences with V and J called. Missing clones are a known gap in these copies; in checked studies unresolved V genes cover under half, and the rest lacks a known reason. The sample table shows approximately 16,000 clones, and about three quarters are seen once. The ten biggest clones cover 0.79% of the sample. The specimen was stem cell memory CD4+ T cells from blood. The meaning of the sample's cell subset or site label: stem cell-like memory CD4+ T cells. The receptor set was obtained from a man aged 25 to 40 with type 1 diabetes.

This chain joins TRBV6-4 and TRBJ1-5; unclear D gene. The CDR3 totals 16 residues. Trimming cost V 8 bases and J 0 bases, with 17 bases left between them. Germline CDR1 reads MRHNA; CDR2 reads SNTAGT. Here the CDR3 DNA reads TGTGCCAGCTTCGGACGGGAGAGTTATAGCAATCAGCCCCAGCATTTT. Its translation: CASFGRESYSNQPQHF.

The rearrangement joins TRBV2 to TRBJ1-2, with D maybe TRBD1 (6 bases). Germline V gene sequence: CDR1 SNHLY, CDR2 FYNNEI. Trimming removed 6 bases from V and 7 bases from J, with 18 bases in between. This CDR3 contains 14 residues. The DNA of the CDR3 is TGTGCCAGCAGAGTCGGACAGAGGGTCTCTGGCTACACCTTC. Translated, it gives CASRVGQRVSGYTF.

The genes are TRBV18 and TRBJ1-1; 7 nucleotides align to TRBD1. CDR3 length: 13 amino acids. V was pared by 6 bases and J by 5 bases, with 6 bases of the junction left unmatched. Looked up from germline, CDR1 is KGHSH and CDR2 is LQKENI. The CDR3 sequence is CASSYQGGTEAFF. The DNA for the CDR3 is TGTGCCAGCTCCTACCAGGGGGGAACTGAAGCTTTCTTT.

The chain uses TRBV12-2 and TRBJ2-5; TRBD2 was called by the table and not checked on the DNA. TRBV12-2 is described as a pseudogene. The CDR3 loop spans 15 amino acids. CDR3 in DNA: TGTGCAAGTCGCCGCCTACTAGCGGGGGAAGAGACCCAGTACTTC. As protein: CASRRLLAGEETQYF.

In this sample, this clone turned up once. The V call is TRBV16, the J call TRBJ1-6, with D maybe TRBD1 (6 bases). The germline CDR1 and CDR2 sequences are KGHSY and FQNENV. The CDR3 runs 14 residues. Trimming pared 2 bases from V and 5 bases from J, leaving 7 bases between. CDR3 sequence (DNA): TGTGCCAGCAGCCAAAGGGGGAATAATTCACCCCTCCACTTT. Encoded protein: CASSQRGNNSPLHF.

This chain joins TRBV7-2 and TRBJ2-2, with 10 nucleotides matching TRBD2. V lost 8 bases and J lost 8; bases outside the gene matches: 11. The CDR3 extends over 15 amino acids. Germline assignment: CDR1 SGHTA and CDR2 FQGNSA. The CDR3 DNA reads as TGTGCCAGCGCTCGCCTAGCGGGGGCGCGGGGGGAGCTGTTTTTT. Protein sequence: CASARLAGARGELFF.

The V call is TRBV6-1, the J call TRBJ1-2, with TRBD1 matching over 8 bases. Germline V gives CDR1 MNHNS, CDR2 SASEGT. This CDR3 comprises 15 residues. V trimming: 0 bases; J trimming: 5 bases; junction bases outside the gene matches: 5. CDR3 sequence: CASSEALRQGYGYTF. CDR3 DNA sequence: TGTGCCAGCAGTGAAGCGCTTCGACAGGGGTATGGCTACACCTTC.

The chain links TRBV11-2 to TRBJ2-5, with a possible D match to TRBD2 (5 bases). The CDR3 length is 13 residues. Germline V gives CDR1 SGHAT, CDR2 FQNNGV. The ends were cut back, 1 base at V and 5 bases at J, with 8 bases in the middle. In nucleotides, the CDR3 is TGTGCCAGCAGCTTAGCGGGGTCCGAGACCCAGTACTTC. It yields the protein CASSLAGSETQYF.

There are a few counts of this clone. The rearrangement joins TRBV11-1 to TRBJ2-1; 12 bases are a match to TRBD2. Unmatched junction bases numbered 12, after V lost 5 bases and J lost 4 bases. The CDR3 length is 18 residues. Germline CDR1 SGHAT, CDR2 FQDESV (reference sequence). This chain's CDR3 is CASSKLAGGRPLYNEQFF. CDR3 bases: TGTGCCAGCAGCAAACTAGCGGGGGGCCGCCCCTTATACAATGAGCAGTTCTTC.

The chain links TRBV5-1 to TRBJ1-1; TRBD1 agrees at 7 bases. Looked up from germline, CDR1 is SGHRS and CDR2 is YFSETQ. V dropped 5 bases and J dropped 0; count of bases not matched to a gene: 7. The CDR3 runs 15 residues. The CDR3 spells CASRPTTGMNTEAFF. As DNA, the CDR3 is TGCGCCAGCAGACCAACGACAGGGATGAACACTGAAGCTTTCTTT.

The CDR3 DNA sequence: TGTGCCAGCAGTGGCGGGGGGGCTGAGGCAGATACGCAGTATTTT. Amino acid sequence: CASSGGGAEADTQYF. J is TRBJ2-3 and V is TRBV28; 9 bases line up with TRBD2. CDR3 length: 15 amino acids. Germline V CDR1 and CDR2: MDHEN, SYDVKM. The trim removed 5 bases at V and 4 bases at J, leaving 7 bases unmatched. The entire variable domain, with the rest obtained from reference TRBV28 and TRBJ2-3, is as follows: DVKVTQSSRYLVKRTGEKVFLECVQDMDHENMFWYRQDPGLGLRLIYFSYDVKMKEKGDIPEGYSVSREKKERFSLILESASTNQTSMYLCASSGGGAEADTQYFGPGTRLTVL.

This clone was observed a few times. The chain combines TRBV7-9 with TRBJ2-2; 7 positions match TRBD2. This CDR3 is built from 16 residues. Germline assignment: CDR1 SEHNR and CDR2 FQNEAQ (reference sequence). V was pared by 3 bases and J by 4 bases, with 8 bases of the junction left unmatched. This chain's CDR3 is CASSFWPSGPTGELFF. Here the CDR3 DNA reads TGTGCCAGCAGCTTTTGGCCTAGCGGCCCCACCGGGGAGCTGTTTTTT.